Below, 20 T cell receptor beta chains from the same sample are listed, as sequenced in a study of regulatory T cells in long-lasting Graves disease. Time point reported: newly diagnosed GD, antithyroid drugs for less than 3 months. Extracted PBMC RNA gave rise to the TCR library. Library construction for TCR beta used iRepertoire HTBI primers and Arm-PCR of CDR3 regions. Using its own MiXCR run on the multiplex PCR reads, TCRdb lists one record per CDR3 protein. Seen here are about 380,000 distinct CDR3 sequences, 15% to 19% observed once, and the top ten hold 22%. Sequencing used peripheral blood mononuclear cells (PBMCs), obtained at new diagnosis, from a patient treated with antithyroid drugs. The source of these receptors is a female donor with Graves disease.

This clonotype was observed at least ten times. The chain has TRBV6-4 and TRBJ1-2, with 9 bases matching TRBD1. The CDR3 sequence is 12 residues long. Germline V gene sequence: CDR1 MRHNA, CDR2 SNTAGT. J gave up 8 bases and V 3 bases, and 1 base lay outside the gene matches. The DNA of the CDR3 is TGTGCCAGCAGTGAAGGGACAGGGGGCTACACCTTC. Amino acid sequence: CASSEGTGGYTF.

V usage is TRBV3-1 and J usage is TRBJ1-6; 7 nucleotides line up with TRBD1. V shed 8 bases, J shed 9 bases, and the junction held 4 bases outside the gene matches. Germline CDR1 LGHDT, CDR2 YNNKEL (reference sequence). The CDR3 runs to 12 residues. CDR3 nucleotide sequence: TGTGCCAGCGGAGGGGGCTTTTCACCCCTCCACTTT. Amino acids: CASGGGFSPLHF.

This clonotype was counted at least ten times. This rearrangement joins TRBV5-1 to TRBJ2-5; 9 bases match TRBD2. CDR3 length equals 14 residues. Trimming cost V 4 bases and J 5 bases; bases outside gene matches: 6. CDR1 and CDR2 (germline): SGHRS, YFSETQ. CDR3 nucleotides: TGCGCCAGCAGCCCGGGACTAGCCCTGGAGACCCAGTACTTC. Translation gives CASSPGLALETQYF.

This clonotype was seen at least ten times. J is TRBJ2-1 and V is TRBV9, with 10 bases fitting TRBD2. The CDR3 has 16 residues. V shed 4 bases and J 4 bases; nucleotides not matched to a gene: 8. Germline CDR1 reads SGDLS; CDR2 reads YYNGEE. The CDR3 coding sequence is TGTGCCAGCAGCCCTACCCTAGCGGGGGATTACAATGAGCAGTTCTTC. This sequence encodes CASSPTLAGDYNEQFF.

At least ten counts were recorded for this clonotype. The chain employs TRBV28 and TRBJ1-2, with unresolved D. Trimming shortened V by 8 bases and J by 2 bases, and 15 bases separated the two germline ends. The germline V gene has CDR1 MDHEN and CDR2 SYDVKM. The CDR3 is made up of 14 amino acids. CDR3 sequence: CASLSVVLNYGYTF. The CDR3 nucleotides are TGTGCCAGCCTCTCGGTTGTGCTCAACTATGGCTACACCTTC.

This clonotype occurred a few times. This chain links TRBV5-5 with TRBJ1-1; unclear D gene. Germline CDR1 reads SGHKS; CDR2 reads YYEKEE (reference sequence). The CDR3 runs to 17 residues. Trimming removed 4 bases at V and 1 base at J, with 20 bases between. CDR3 protein: CASSPPTGTRGNTEAFF. DNA for the CDR3: TGTGCCAGCAGCCCGCCGACCGGCACCCGGGGGAACACTGAAGCTTTCTTT.

This clonotype was picked up a small number of times. The genes are TRBV7-2 and TRBJ2-1; D uncertain. The CDR3 has 15 residues. Trimming pared 5 bases from V and 6 bases from J, leaving 17 bases between. The V gene's germline CDR1 is SGHTA and CDR2 FQGNSA. The DNA of the CDR3 is TGTGCCAGCAGCCGCAAAACAGAAACTCGCAATGAGCAGTTCTTC. This translates into CASSRKTETRNEQFF.

This clonotype was picked up many times. The V and J genes are TRBV4-1 and TRBJ2-1; 9 nucleotides align to TRBD2. This CDR3 has 16 residues. Germline V gene lookup returns CDR1 MGHRA and CDR2 YSYEKL. Unmatched junction bases numbered 6, after V lost 1 base and J lost 5 bases. The CDR3 nucleotides read TGCGCCAGCAGCCAAGCCGGGACTAGCTTCGACAATGAGCAGTTCTTC. Its protein product is CASSQAGTSFDNEQFF.

The V call is TRBV27, the J call TRBJ2-7; 10 bases are a match to TRBD1. CDR1 is MNHEY, CDR2 SMNVEV, per germline (reference sequence). This CDR3 comprises 15 residues. Trimming cost V 2 bases and J 5 bases; bases outside gene matches: 6. CDR3 residues: CASSLAGTGVNEQYF. The CDR3 nucleotides read TGTGCCAGCAGTTTAGCAGGGACAGGGGTGAACGAGCAGTACTTC.

This clonotype occurred a few times. The CDR3 sequence: CATGGRPLNEQFF. In DNA, the CDR3 is TGTGCCACCGGGGGACGCCCCTTGAATGAGCAGTTCTTC. The gene calls are TRBV19 and TRBJ2-1, with a weak D call TRBD2 (6 bases). Trimming shortened V by 10 bases and J by 7 bases, and 17 bases separated the two germline ends. The CDR3 spans 13 residues. Germline V gives CDR1 LNHDA, CDR2 SQIVND (reference sequence).

This clonotype was seen ten or more times. The chain uses TRBV2 and TRBJ1-6; D is unresolved. The CDR3 spans 15 residues. V lost 2 bases, J lost 5 bases, and 10 bases lay in between. CDR1 is SNHLY, CDR2 FYNNEI, per germline. CDR3 in DNA: TGTGCCAGCAGTGAAAGGGAGAGAAATAATTCACCCCTCCACTTT. Translating gives CASSERERNNSPLHF.

The rearrangement uses TRBV9 and TRBJ2-7, with D perhaps given as TRBD1 or TRBD2 (5 bases each). Looked up from germline, CDR1 is SGDLS and CDR2 is YYNGEE. Trimming removed 4 bases from V and 2 bases from J, with 16 bases in between. The CDR3 is 15 residues long. The CDR3 spells CASSIRDGYPYEQYF. The CDR3 bases are TGTGCCAGCAGCATTCGGGACGGCTACCCCTACGAGCAGTACTTC.

The J gene is TRBJ1-2, the V gene TRBV9; D possibly corresponds to TRBD1 (6 bases). In germline, CDR1 is SGDLS, CDR2 YYNGEE. The CDR3 is made up of 15 amino acids. The V and J ends lost 3 bases and 8 bases respectively, with 20 bases between them. CDR3 loop: CASSAPEGDYFGYTF. The CDR3 coding sequence is TGTGCCAGCAGCGCACCGGAGGGGGATTACTTCGGCTACACCTTC.

This clonotype was recorded only once. J is TRBJ2-3 and V is TRBV7-2; D is unresolved. Germline CDR1 reads SGHTA; CDR2 reads FQGNSA. This CDR3 has 15 residues. V was pared by 6 bases and J by 4 bases, with 17 bases between. In DNA form, the CDR3 reads TGTGCCAGCAGACCCCCCCAGGCGGCCCCAGATACGCAGTATTTT. This gives the protein CASRPPQAAPDTQYF.

This clonotype was recorded at least ten times. The rearrangement links TRBV2 to TRBJ1-2; D gene unclear. Germline V gives CDR1 SNHLY, CDR2 FYNNEI. V lost 7 bases and J 7 bases, leaving 10 bases between the germline ends. This CDR3 region has 11 residues. CDR3 loop: CASTPAAGYTF. CDR3 nucleotides: TGTGCCAGCACCCCCGCGGCTGGCTACACCTTC.

This clonotype was seen at least ten times. The rearrangement uses TRBV12-5 and TRBJ2-7; the D gene is possibly TRBD2 (5 bases). V lost 1 base and J lost 4, with 8 bases in between. The V gene's germline CDR1 is LGHNT and CDR2 FRNRAP. This CDR3 region has 13 residues. The CDR3 coding sequence is TGTGCTAGTGGTTTGGGGGGAGATTACGAGCAGTACTTC. It specifies CASGLGGDYEQYF. Full variable domain (remainder filled in from reference TRBV12-5 and TRBJ2-7): DARVTQTPRHKVTEMGQEVTMRCQPILGHNTVFWYRQTMMQGLELLAYFRNRAPLDDSGMPKDRFSAEMPDATLATLKIQPSEPRDSAVYFCASGLGGDYEQYFGPGTRLTVT.

This chain joins TRBV20-1 and TRBJ1-6; 7 nucleotides agree with TRBD1. Unmatched junction bases numbered 6, after V lost 2 bases and J lost 2 bases. The CDR3 extends over 16 amino acids. CDR1 and CDR2 (germline): DFQATT, SNEGSKA (reference sequence). The CDR3 DNA sequence: TGCAGTGCTAGATCGGACAGGAGAACCTATAATTCACCCCTCCACTTT. Amino acids: CSARSDRRTYNSPLHF.

As regards this clonotype: This sequence may be a read error, since a much larger clone differs from it by one base. The chain recombines TRBV7-9 with TRBJ2-1; 8 positions agree with TRBD2. V shed 11 bases, J shed 8 bases, and the junction held 17 bases outside the gene matches. Germline V gene data show CDR1 as SEHNR and CDR2 as FQNEAQ (reference sequence). The CDR3 runs to 15 residues. The CDR3 spells CASRTSGNPWDEQFF. In nucleotides, the CDR3 is TGTGCCTCACGCACTAGCGGAAACCCTTGGGATGAGCAGTTCTTC.

In its sample, this clonotype was seen many times. J is TRBJ1-1 and V is TRBV6-2 or TRBV6-3; TRBD1 agrees at 9 bases. V was clipped by 5 bases and J by 5 bases; unmatched bases: 6. This CDR3 region has 14 residues. CDR1 is MNHEY, CDR2 SVGEGT, per germline. CDR3 DNA: TGTGCCAGCAGTGAAACAGGGGGCTGGACTGAAGCTTTCTTT. This codes for CASSETGGWTEAFF.

The chain uses TRBV4-2 and TRBJ2-7; 15 bases map to TRBD2. The CDR3 totals 17 residues. The V gene end was trimmed by 0 bases and the J gene end by 6 bases; junction bases not matched to a gene: 6. Germline V gene sequence: CDR1 LGHNA, CDR2 YNFKEQ. The CDR3: CASSQDGTSGGRFEQYF. The CDR3 bases are TGTGCCAGCAGCCAAGATGGGACTAGCGGGGGGAGGTTCGAGCAGTACTTC.